Each of the 26 T cell receptor beta chains below was sequenced from the same sample in a study of blood T cell repertoires in COVID-19 (TCRdb year 2020). Receptors were amplified or captured by the immunoSEQ multiplex PCR assay. Held by TCRdb, this immuneACCESS table contains in-frame sequences only and omits some clones. Under half of the omission traces to an unresolved V gene where checked; the cause of the rest is unknown. The sample profile shows tens of thousands of clones; 65% to 85% of them were found once. The top ten hold approximately 1.7% of the sample. Sample: peripheral blood. The source of these receptors is a woman aged 55-69 years with acute or convalescent COVID-19.

The rearrangement joins TRBV14 to TRBJ1-2; a weak D match, TRBD1 (5 bases). V was clipped by 3 bases and J by 4 bases, with 18 bases between them. Germline CDR1 SGHDN, CDR2 FVKESK. This CDR3 spans 16 amino acids. CDR3 amino acids: CASSHESPSGRYGYTF. CDR3 DNA sequence: TGTGCCAGCAGCCACGAGAGCCCGTCAGGGCGCTATGGCTACACCTTC.

The gene calls are TRBV7-2 and TRBJ1-4; D perhaps matches TRBD1 (6 bases). The CDR3 runs to 15 residues. CDR1 is SGHTA, CDR2 FQGNSA, per germline. The germline V and J ends were trimmed by 1 base and 8 bases, with 14 bases remaining between them. The CDR3 loop is CASSLVQGKGEKLFF. The CDR3 nucleotides are TGTGCCAGCAGCTTAGTACAGGGCAAAGGGGAAAAACTGTTTTTT.

This clone was recorded a few times. The chain has TRBV30 and TRBJ2-3; D uncertain. The V gene lost 3 bases and the J gene lost 2 bases, with 9 bases spanning the gap. Looked up from germline, CDR1 is GTSNPN and CDR2 is SVGIG (reference sequence). The CDR3 has 13 amino acids. CDR3 sequence: CAWREPITDTQYF. As DNA, the CDR3 is TGTGCCTGGAGGGAGCCTATCACAGATACGCAGTATTTT.

This chain connects TRBV18 to TRBJ1-5, with D maybe TRBD1 (6 bases). Trimming took 3 bases from V and 11 from J, leaving 14 bases between them. Germline assignment: CDR1 KGHSH and CDR2 LQKENI. CDR3 length equals 13 residues. Here the CDR3 reads CASSPDRSLAQHF. The CDR3 coding sequence is TGTGCCAGCTCACCCGACAGGTCTCTGGCCCAGCATTTT.

The V and J genes are TRBV7-9 and TRBJ1-5; 8 bases match TRBD1. The CDR3 totals 19 residues. Per germline, CDR1 SEHNR and CDR2 FQNEAQ (reference sequence). V trimming: 2 bases; J trimming: 7 bases; junction bases outside the gene matches: 19. For the CDR3, the DNA is TGTGCCAGCAGCTTATTTGTCCAGGGGGCGGCGTCTGGGGGGCAGCCCCAGCATTTT. It specifies CASSLFVQGAASGGQPQHF.

This clone is a singleton in its sample. The chain carries TRBV5-1 and TRBJ2-2; weak D call: TRBD2 (5 bases). The length of the CDR3 is 16 residues. Germline assignment: CDR1 SGHRS and CDR2 YFSETQ. Trimming removed 0 bases from V and 4 bases from J, with 13 bases in between. The DNA for the CDR3 is TGCGCCAGCAGCTTGGAAGGGCCCGCGGGCACCGGGGAGCTGTTTTTT. Its translation is CASSLEGPAGTGELFF.

The chain employs TRBV7-2 and TRBJ1-5; D remains ambiguous. Germline-derived CDR1 and CDR2 are SGHTA and FQGNSA. This CDR3 spans 15 amino acids. V was cut by 1 base and J by 0 bases, with 7 bases left in between. CDR3 nucleotides: TGTGCCAGCAGCTTAGTCGTTTCTAGCAATCAGCCCCAGCATTTT. This encodes CASSLVVSSNQPQHF.

The chain carries TRBV6-5 and TRBJ1-5; D not resolved. The germline V and J ends were trimmed by 5 bases and 0 bases, with 11 bases remaining between them. There are 15 residues in the CDR3. The germline CDR1 and CDR2 sequences are MNHEY and SVGAGI. DNA of the CDR3: TGTGCCAGCAGTCCAGGAACATATAGCAATCAGCCCCAGCATTTT. Its translation: CASSPGTYSNQPQHF.

The chain is built from TRBV9 and TRBJ1-1; TRBD1 matches at 7 bases. With 3 bases clipped from V and 4 bases from J, the junction kept 0 bases outside the gene matches. This CDR3 has 12 amino acids. The germline CDR1 and CDR2 sequences are SGDLS and YYNGEE. For the CDR3, the DNA is TGTGCCAGCAGCGCAGGGGGCACTGAAGCTTTCTTT. Translated, it gives CASSAGGTEAFF.

This clone was detected once. The V gene is TRBV2, the J gene TRBJ1-3; the match to TRBD1 covers 7 bases. The CDR3 contains 15 residues. The V segment lost 5 bases and the J segment 0 bases; nucleotides outside the gene matches: 4. Looked up from germline, CDR1 is SNHLY and CDR2 is FYNNEI. The CDR3 DNA is TGTGCCAGCAGTCAGGACAGGTCCTCTGGAAACACCATATATTTT. Translating gives CASSQDRSSGNTIYF.

V gene TRBV7-8 combines with J gene TRBJ2-3; TRBD2 agrees at 8 bases. The CDR3 consists of 15 residues. Trimming took 5 bases from V and 4 from J; bases not matched to a gene: 8. CDR1 is SGHVS and CDR2 is FQNEAQ in the germline V gene. DNA for the CDR3: TGTGCCAGCAGCCCCCGGGGGGGCTTGTCAGATACGCAGTATTTT. It is translated as CASSPRGGLSDTQYF.

This clone was observed a handful of times. This chain links TRBV2 with TRBJ1-1; D is unclear. This CDR3 is built from 12 residues. The V gene lost 3 bases and the J gene lost 2 bases, with 4 bases spanning the gap. CDR1 is SNHLY, CDR2 FYNNEI, per germline. CDR3 in DNA: TGTGCCAGCAGTGACCTTAACACTGAAGCTTTCTTT. This encodes CASSDLNTEAFF. Supplemented by reference TRBV2 and TRBJ1-1, the full variable domain reads EPEVTQTPSHQVTQMGQEVILRCVPISNHLYFYWYRQILGQKVEFLVSFYNNEISEKSEIFDDQFSVERPDGSNFTLKIRSTKLEDSAMYFCASSDLNTEAFFGQGTRLTVV.

This clone was seen a handful of times. The V call is TRBV7-2, the J call TRBJ2-7; 11 nucleotides match TRBD1. CDR1 SGHTA and CDR2 FQGNSA come from the germline V gene. The CDR3 contains 15 residues. V trimming: 5 bases; J trimming: 6 bases; junction bases outside the gene matches: 9. The CDR3 loop reads CASSEGTGGGREQYF. The CDR3 DNA sequence: TGTGCCAGCAGCGAGGGGACAGGGGGAGGTCGCGAGCAGTACTTC.

The rearrangement uses TRBV5-1 and TRBJ2-7; maybe TRBD1 (6 bases). Germline CDR1 is SGHRS and CDR2 is YFSETQ. This CDR3 is built from 14 residues. V was trimmed by 0 bases and J by 4 bases, leaving 11 bases between them. CDR3 DNA sequence: TGCGCCAGCAGCTTGGGGGCCAGGGGATACGAGCAGTACTTC. Translating gives CASSLGARGYEQYF.

This chain's CDR3 is CASSLGSNYGYTF. The CDR3 DNA reads TGTGCCAGCAGCTTGGGGAGTAATTATGGCTACACCTTC. This sequence joins TRBV5-5 and TRBJ1-2; D call uncertain. The CDR3 has 13 residues. V was clipped by 0 bases and J by 5 bases, with 8 bases between them. The V gene's germline CDR1 is SGHKS and CDR2 YYEKEE (reference sequence).

V usage is TRBV27 and J usage is TRBJ1-2; no clear D gene. Germline lookup yields CDR1 MNHEY and CDR2 SMNVEV (reference sequence). The CDR3 is 14 residues long. V dropped 5 bases and J dropped 0 bases, with 10 bases sitting between them. CDR3 in amino acids: CASSPWATNYGYTF. In DNA form, the CDR3 reads TGTGCCAGCAGTCCCTGGGCCACTAACTATGGCTACACCTTC.

The rearrangement joins TRBV9 to TRBJ1-6; D may be TRBD1 (6 bases). The CDR3 runs to 18 residues. CDR1 and CDR2 from the germline V gene are SGDLS and YYNGEE. V was trimmed by 0 bases and J by 0 bases, leaving 13 bases between them. The CDR3 loop reads CASSVEGGPSSYNSPLHF. DNA for the CDR3: TGTGCCAGCAGCGTAGAGGGGGGGCCAAGCTCCTATAATTCACCCCTCCACTTT.

The gene calls are TRBV30 and TRBJ1-5, with no clear D. Between the trimmed V and J ends, which lost 2 bases and 5 bases, there was a span of 10 bases. The CDR3 is 13 residues long. From germline, CDR1 is GTSNPN and CDR2 SVGIG (reference sequence). The DNA for the CDR3 is TGTGCCTGGAGTAGAGAAGTTTATCAGCCCCAGCATTTT. Translated: CAWSREVYQPQHF.

V usage is TRBV4-1 and J usage is TRBJ2-6; 7 bases line up with TRBD1. Germline CDR1 and CDR2: MGHRA and YSYEKL. J gave up 4 bases and V 4 bases, and 13 bases lay outside the gene matches. This CDR3 is built from 18 residues. CDR3 sequence reads: CASSPNPTGASGANVLTF. In nucleotides, the CDR3 is TGCGCCAGCAGCCCTAATCCCACAGGGGCCTCAGGGGCCAACGTCCTGACTTTC.

This chain uses TRBV5-1 with TRBJ2-1; D possibly corresponds to TRBD1 (5 bases). There are 13 residues in the CDR3. The V gene lost 6 bases and the J gene lost 7 bases, with 14 bases spanning the gap. CDR1 is SGHRS, CDR2 YFSETQ, per germline. The CDR3 sequence: CASNQDNRNEQFF. DNA for the CDR3: TGCGCCAGCAACCAGGACAACCGGAATGAGCAGTTCTTC.

This clone was seen once. J is TRBJ1-5 and V is TRBV19; the D gene is possibly TRBD1 (5 bases). There are 17 residues in the CDR3. Germline V gene lookup returns CDR1 LNHDA and CDR2 SQIVND (reference sequence). V was clipped by 9 bases and J by 0 bases, with 21 bases between them. The CDR3 loop is CASRDVLHAYSNQPQHF. The DNA of the CDR3 is TGTGCCAGCAGGGATGTACTCCATGCGTATAGCAATCAGCCCCAGCATTTT.

The gene calls are TRBV28 and TRBJ1-6; weak D call: TRBD1 (5 bases). V was clipped by 6 bases and J by 7 bases, with 19 bases between them. This CDR3 contains 16 residues. Germline CDR1 and CDR2: MDHEN and SYDVKM. DNA of the CDR3: TGTGCCAGCAGCCAACCCGGGACTCATAAAAATTCACCCCTCCACTTT. This codes for CASSQPGTHKNSPLHF.

V usage is TRBV11-2 and J usage is TRBJ1-3; 7 nucleotides match TRBD1. Unmatched junction bases numbered 8, after V lost 7 bases and J lost 2 bases. In germline, CDR1 is SGHAT, CDR2 FQNNGV. This CDR3 has 15 residues. The CDR3 DNA reads as TGTGCCAGCAAGCCTAACAGGGGACCTGGAAACACCATATATTTT. Translation: CASKPNRGPGNTIYF.

The chain recombines TRBV29-1 with TRBJ2-7; TRBD2 agrees at 16 bases. V shed 6 bases and J 5 bases; nucleotides not matched to a gene: 4. The length of the CDR3 is 14 residues. Germline-derived CDR1 and CDR2 are SQVTM and ANQGSEA. CDR3 region: CSVGLAGGLHEQYF. Here the CDR3 DNA reads TGCAGCGTGGGACTAGCGGGGGGGCTGCACGAGCAGTACTTC.

The J gene is TRBJ2-3, the V gene TRBV25-1; 8 nucleotides line up with TRBD1. With V trimmed by 6 bases and J by 1 base, 6 bases remained unmatched. This CDR3 comprises 15 residues. CDR1 and CDR2 (germline): MGHDK, SYGVNS. The CDR3 nucleotides are TGTGCCAGCAGCCCGACAGGGGCAGGCACAGATACGCAGTATTTT. Protein product: CASSPTGAGTDTQYF. The variable domain in full, completed from reference TRBV25-1 and TRBJ2-3, reads EADIYQTPRYLVIGTGKKITLECSQTMGHDKMYWYQQDPGMELHLIHYSYGVNSTEKGDLSSESTVSRIRTEHFPLTLESARPSHTSQYLCASSPTGAGTDTQYFGPGTRLTVL.

Only one count was recorded for this clone. V gene TRBV6-5 combines with J gene TRBJ1-5; TRBD1 matches 8 bases. The CDR3 consists of 13 residues. The trim removed 6 bases at V and 8 bases at J, leaving 6 bases unmatched. Germline-derived CDR1 and CDR2 are MNHEY and SVGAGI. The CDR3 DNA reads as TGTGCCAGCAGACGGACAGGGAATAAGCCCCAGCATTTT. Protein: CASRRTGNKPQHF.